These 32 T cell receptor beta chains came from one sample sequenced in a study of T cell responses to AZD1222 COVID-19 vaccine. The table came from immunoSEQ multiplex PCR; TCRdb's copy has only in-frame clones and leaves some out. The sample has more than 70,000 clones; 70% to 90% are singletons. Here the sequenced sample was peripheral blood, taken 28 days after the second AZD1222 dose. These receptors were obtained from an adult who received the AZD1222 COVID-19 vaccine.

The chain employs TRBV7-8 and TRBJ2-3; D is possibly TRBD2 (5 bases). This CDR3 comprises 15 residues. Germline assignment: CDR1 SGHVS and CDR2 FQNEAQ. The ends were cut back, 5 bases at V and 0 bases at J, with 12 bases in the middle. CDR3 residues: CASSRDGISTDTQYF. In DNA form, the CDR3 reads TGTGCCAGCAGCCGAGACGGGATTAGCACAGATACGCAGTATTTT.

The chain has TRBV10-3 and TRBJ1-2; 8 bases align to TRBD1. There are 16 residues in the CDR3. CDR1 and CDR2 from the germline V gene are ENHRY and SYGVKD. V lost 2 bases and J lost 0; bases outside the gene matches: 5. CDR3 nucleotides: TGTGCCATCAGTGAGCCGGGACAGGCGGCTAACTATGGCTACACCTTC. Translated: CAISEPGQAANYGYTF.

This chain joins TRBV12-3 or TRBV12-4 and TRBJ1-2; 9 positions match TRBD1. V was clipped by 4 bases and J by 7 bases; unmatched bases: 4. The CDR3 extends over 13 amino acids. This chain's CDR3 is CASSSRTGVGYTF. CDR3 in DNA: TGTGCCAGCAGTTCCAGGACAGGGGTTGGCTACACCTTC.

This sequence joins TRBV29-1 and TRBJ2-7; no definite D call. The V gene's germline CDR1 is SQVTM and CDR2 ANQGSEA. Between the trimmed V and J ends, which lost 6 bases and 0 bases, there was a span of 9 bases. CDR3 length: 12 residues. CDR3 in amino acids: CSVAGSSYEQYF. CDR3 nucleotide sequence: TGCAGCGTAGCAGGTAGCTCCTACGAGCAGTACTTC.

This chain connects TRBV30 to TRBJ2-7; TRBD2 is a possible D gene (6 bases). This CDR3 has 13 amino acids. The V and J ends lost 3 bases and 6 bases respectively, with 15 bases between them. In germline, CDR1 is GTSNPN, CDR2 SVGIG (reference sequence). The CDR3 loop is CAWSRDSSVEQYF. The CDR3 DNA reads TGTGCCTGGAGCAGGGACTCCTCGGTCGAGCAGTACTTC.

This clone was seen a single time. This rearrangement joins TRBV15 to TRBJ1-1; D perhaps matches TRBD1 (6 bases). The CDR3 spans 16 residues. Germline CDR1 and CDR2: LNHNV and YYDKDF (reference sequence). The V and J ends lost 3 bases and 10 bases respectively, with 24 bases between them. DNA for the CDR3: TGTGCCACCAGCAGCGAACCGGGGACAAGCCTGATCGGAGCTTTCTTT. Residues: CATSSEPGTSLIGAFF. Full variable domain (remainder filled in from reference TRBV15 and TRBJ1-1): DAMVIQNPRYQVTQFGKPVTLSCSQTLNHNVMYWYQQKSSQAPKLLFHYYDKDFNNEADTPDNFQSRRPNTSFCFLDIRSPGLGDTAMYLCATSSEPGTSLIGAFFGQGTRLTVV.

This clone was recorded a few times. The V call is TRBV10-1, the J call TRBJ2-1, with 9 bases identical to TRBD2. The CDR3 sequence is 15 residues long. V dropped 3 bases and J dropped 6; count of bases not matched to a gene: 6. The germline gives CDR1 WNHNN, CDR2 SYGVQD (reference sequence). The CDR3 spells CASSEALAGTNEQFF. CDR3 bases: TGCGCCAGCAGTGAAGCACTAGCGGGTACCAATGAGCAGTTCTTC.

The CDR3 bases are TGTGCCAGCAGTTCCGGGGATGTTCCGGCCCTCCACTTT. Translation: CASSSGDVPALHF. The chain combines TRBV6-5 with TRBJ1-6; D unclear. CDR3 length: 13 amino acids. V gave up 4 bases and J gave up 14 bases, with 15 bases separating them. Germline V lookup: CDR1 MNHEY, CDR2 SVGAGI.

This chain uses TRBV4-3 with TRBJ1-2; perhaps TRBD1 as D (5 bases). Trimming took off 0 bases at V and 8 bases at J, with 13 bases between the two ends. This CDR3 is built from 14 residues. Germline lookup yields CDR1 LGHNA and CDR2 YSLEER. The CDR3 loop is CASSQDNGAEGYTF. DNA for the CDR3: TGCGCCAGCAGCCAAGATAACGGGGCGGAGGGCTACACCTTC.

The chain combines TRBV19 with TRBJ2-5; D is perhaps TRBD1 (5 bases). The CDR3 sequence is 14 residues long. The V and J ends lost 7 bases and 5 bases respectively, with 17 bases between them. In germline, CDR1 is LNHDA, CDR2 SQIVND (reference sequence). The CDR3 DNA follows: TGTGCCAGTATGTCCAGGGAAGGGCGGGAGACCCAGTACTTC. Its translation: CASMSREGRETQYF.

The chain combines TRBV4-1 with TRBJ1-3, with D perhaps TRBD1 (6 bases). The V end was cut by 1 base, the J end by 0 bases, with 13 bases between. This CDR3 is built from 17 residues. Germline V lookup: CDR1 MGHRA, CDR2 YSYEKL. CDR3 region: CASSQGPQGLSGNTIYF. The CDR3 coding sequence is TGCGCCAGCAGCCAAGGTCCACAGGGACTCTCTGGAAACACCATATATTTT.

The chain is built from TRBV7-2 and TRBJ1-2; D is undetermined. The V end lost 5 bases, the J end lost 0 bases, and 7 bases lay between the germline ends. This CDR3 has 13 residues. Germline V CDR1 and CDR2: SGHTA, FQGNSA. CDR3 residues: CASSSQTNYGYTF. For the CDR3, the DNA is TGTGCCAGCAGCAGCCAAACTAACTATGGCTACACCTTC.

The J gene is TRBJ2-1, the V gene TRBV18, with unresolved D. This CDR3 comprises 14 residues. CDR1 is KGHSH and CDR2 is LQKENI in the germline V gene. Trimming took off 5 bases at V and 8 bases at J, with 16 bases between the two ends. The CDR3 DNA reads as TGTGCCAGCTCATCCTATCCCTATGGCCATGAGCAGTTCTTC. Protein product: CASSSYPYGHEQFF.

This chain links TRBV5-1 with TRBJ2-1; D may be TRBD2 (7 bases). The CDR3 length is 14 residues. The germline V gene encodes CDR1 SGHRS and CDR2 YFSETQ. Between the trimmed V and J ends, which lost 0 bases and 9 bases, there was a span of 13 bases. This CDR3 reads CASSLAGGRGEQFF. The CDR3 bases are TGCGCCAGCAGCTTGGCCGGGGGGCGGGGTGAGCAGTTCTTC.

The chain couples TRBV5-1 to TRBJ1-4; a weak D match, TRBD1 (5 bases). The V gene lost 0 bases and the J gene lost 4 bases, with 10 bases spanning the gap. Germline lookup yields CDR1 SGHRS and CDR2 YFSETQ. This CDR3 has 15 amino acids. CDR3 region: CASSLGDASNEKLFF. CDR3 coding DNA: TGCGCCAGCAGCTTGGGGGACGCTAGTAATGAAAAACTGTTTTTT. The full variable domain, rest sourced from reference TRBV5-1 and TRBJ1-4, is KAGVTQTPRYLIKTRGQQVTLSCSPISGHRSVSWYQQTPGQGLQFLFEYFSETQRNKGNFPGRFSGRQFSNSRSEMNVSTLELGDSALYLCASSLGDASNEKLFFGSGTQLSVL.

The chain carries TRBV5-4 and TRBJ1-6; TRBD1 agrees at 8 bases. Germline CDR1 SGHNT, CDR2 YYREEE (reference sequence). V shed 7 bases, J shed 9 bases, and the junction held 18 bases outside the gene matches. CDR3 length equals 17 residues. CDR3 in amino acids: CASASQGGSHSLSPLHF. DNA of the CDR3: TGTGCCAGCGCATCACAGGGGGGGTCCCATTCTCTTTCACCCCTCCACTTT.

The V gene is TRBV7-8, the J gene TRBJ1-5; a possible D gene is TRBD1 (6 bases). CDR1 and CDR2 (germline): SGHVS, FQNEAQ. The V gene lost 6 bases and the J gene lost 1 base, with 13 bases spanning the gap. This CDR3 is built from 15 residues. DNA of the CDR3: TGTGCCAGCAGTAACACAGGGCCCAGCAATCAGCCCCAGCATTTT. This encodes CASSNTGPSNQPQHF.

The CDR3 DNA reads TGTGCCAGCAACACCCGACAGGGGCGCAGCACTGAAGCTTTCTTT. Its protein product is CASNTRQGRSTEAFF. This sequence joins TRBV6-5 and TRBJ1-1, with 8 bases lining up with TRBD1. J gave up 4 bases and V 7 bases, and 11 bases lay outside the gene matches. Germline CDR1 MNHEY, CDR2 SVGAGI. This CDR3 contains 15 residues.

The CDR3 is CASSRDRAETEAFF. In DNA, the CDR3 is TGTGCCAGCTCGAGGGACAGGGCAGAGACTGAAGCTTTCTTT. V and J are TRBV18 and TRBJ1-1; 9 bases line up with TRBD1. There are 14 residues in the CDR3. Germline CDR1 and CDR2: KGHSH and LQKENI. Trimming took 6 bases from V and 5 from J; bases not matched to a gene: 7.

This chain uses TRBV27 with TRBJ2-3; 10 bases line up with TRBD1. The CDR3 sequence is 17 residues long. V was clipped by 6 bases and J by 4 bases; unmatched bases: 13. Germline V gene data show CDR1 as MNHEY and CDR2 as SMNVEV (reference sequence). CDR3 sequence: CASRRDRGLGGADTQYF. As DNA, the CDR3 is TGTGCCAGCAGAAGGGACAGGGGTCTTGGTGGCGCAGATACGCAGTATTTT.

The genes are TRBV6-5 and TRBJ1-2; 8 positions match TRBD1. Germline CDR1 is MNHEY and CDR2 is SVGAGI. The junction had 7 bases not matched to a gene; V was cut back by 9 bases and J by 4 bases. The CDR3 totals 13 residues. As DNA, the CDR3 is TGTGCCAGTTGGACAGGGAGGATCTATGGCTACACCTTC. It is translated as CASWTGRIYGYTF.

The rearrangement links TRBV5-1 to TRBJ1-5; the D is unclear. CDR3 length equals 14 residues. Germline V gene data show CDR1 as SGHRS and CDR2 as YFSETQ. Trimming shortened V by 1 base and J by 3 bases, and 8 bases separated the two germline ends. The CDR3 spells CASSLTGLNQPQHF. The CDR3 DNA reads as TGCGCCAGCAGCTTGACGGGCCTCAATCAGCCCCAGCATTTT.

This sequence joins TRBV6-5 and TRBJ1-3; the match to TRBD1 covers 7 bases. The germline V gene has CDR1 MNHEY and CDR2 SVGAGI. This CDR3 is built from 15 residues. V shed 6 bases, J shed 0 bases, and the junction held 5 bases outside the gene matches. CDR3 bases: TGTGCCAGCAGCCGCACAGGGGACTCTGGAAACACCATATATTTT. Translating it yields CASSRTGDSGNTIYF.

The chain has TRBV27 and TRBJ1-1; D not certain. The CDR3 covers 15 residues. Germline assignment: CDR1 MNHEY and CDR2 SMNVEV (reference sequence). With 3 bases removed from V and 2 bases from J, the gap between germline ends came to 13 bases. The CDR3 here is CASSLSPVSNTEAFF. CDR3 in DNA: TGTGCCAGCAGTTTGAGCCCGGTCTCCAACACTGAAGCTTTCTTT.

V and J are TRBV9 and TRBJ2-7; 10 bases map to TRBD2. CDR1 and CDR2 (germline): SGDLS, YYNGEE. The CDR3 is made up of 15 amino acids. Trimming removed 4 bases from V and 2 bases from J; junction bases left unmatched: 6. The CDR3 nucleotides read TGTGCCAGCAGCTACTTAGCGGGAGGACCCTACGAGCAGTACTTC. It encodes CASSYLAGGPYEQYF.

Regarding this clone: Other DNA sequences of this sample code for an identical CDR3. This chain uses TRBV5-6 with TRBJ1-1; D is unclear. Germline loops: CDR1 SGHDT, CDR2 YYEEEE. Trimming took 1 base from V and 2 from J, leaving 0 bases between them. The CDR3 loop spans 11 amino acids. CDR3 coding DNA: TGTGCCAGCAGCTTGAACACTGAAGCTTTCTTT. Its translation is CASSLNTEAFF. Full variable domain (remainder filled in from reference TRBV5-6 and TRBJ1-1): DAGVTQSPTHLIKTRGQQVTLRCSPKSGHDTVSWYQQALGQGPQFIFQYYEEEERQRGNFPDRFSGHQFPNYSSELNVNALLLGDSALYLCASSLNTEAFFGQGTRLTVV.

The V and J genes are TRBV18 and TRBJ1-2; 8 nucleotides align to TRBD1. This CDR3 spans 13 amino acids. J lost 8 bases, V lost 3 bases, and 5 bases had no gene match. Germline V CDR1 and CDR2: KGHSH, LQKENI. CDR3 amino acids: CASSPPDREGYTF. CDR3 sequence (DNA): TGTGCCAGCTCACCTCCGGACAGGGAGGGCTACACCTTC.

This sequence joins TRBV20-1 and TRBJ2-7; 10 nucleotides align to TRBD2. Germline trimming cut 3 bases from V and 7 bases from J; bases unmatched to any gene: 9. CDR3 length equals 14 residues. Germline values: CDR1 DFQATT, CDR2 SNEGSKA (reference sequence). This chain's CDR3 is CSASLAGEEGEQYF. As DNA, the CDR3 is TGCAGTGCTAGTCTAGCGGGAGAGGAGGGGGAGCAGTACTTC.

V is TRBV20-1 and J is TRBJ2-5, with D tentatively TRBD2 (6 bases). The V end lost 5 bases, the J end lost 3 bases, and 7 bases lay between the germline ends. The CDR3 loop spans 11 amino acids. CDR1 is DFQATT, CDR2 SNEGSKA, per germline (reference sequence). The chain's CDR3 is CSAQREETQYF. CDR3 in DNA: TGCAGTGCTCAGCGGGAAGAGACCCAGTACTTC.

The rearrangement joins TRBV5-8 to TRBJ1-1, with a tentative D call TRBD1 (5 bases). V was shortened by 6 bases and J by 0 bases, with 12 bases between the two germline ends. Germline lookup yields CDR1 SGHTS and CDR2 YDEGEE. The CDR3 runs 14 residues. For the CDR3, the DNA is TGTGCCAGCACCGAGACAGCCTTGAACACTGAAGCTTTCTTT. The encoded protein is CASTETALNTEAFF.

The J gene is TRBJ2-2, the V gene TRBV12-3 or TRBV12-4; D gene uncertain. The CDR3 runs 12 residues. The ends were cut back, 6 bases at V and 5 bases at J, with 7 bases in the middle. The CDR3 is CASSLITGELFF. The CDR3 nucleotides read TGTGCCAGCAGCCTTATTACCGGGGAGCTGTTTTTT.

The gene calls are TRBV11-2 and TRBJ1-2; D unresolved. The CDR3 runs to 14 residues. V was shortened by 0 bases and J by 7 bases, with 12 bases between the two germline ends. In germline, CDR1 is SGHAT, CDR2 FQNNGV. The CDR3 nucleotides read TGTGCCAGCAGCTTAGAGGTCGAGGGTAGTGGCTACACCTTC. Its protein product is CASSLEVEGSGYTF.